Presented here are 30 T cell receptor beta chains from one specimen sequenced in a study of T cells in Graves' hyperthyroidism and ophthalmopathy. The TCR beta CDR3 regions underwent amplification using RNA transcripts as the source. With the HTBI primer set, the TCR CDR3 went through a first round of RT-PCR. One entry per CDR3 protein, called by TCRdb with MiXCR from the multiplex PCR reads. Here the sample spans roughly 500,000 distinct CDR3 sequences, approximately 44% being singletons. Sequencing was done on a sample of peripheral blood or thyroid tissue (not recorded which). Receptors originate from an adult woman with Graves' disease, either hyperthyroidism or ophthalmopathy (not recorded which).

The gene calls are TRBV2 and TRBJ2-7, with no clear D. The CDR3 has 15 amino acids. V was trimmed by 0 bases and J by 2 bases, leaving 11 bases between them. The V gene's germline CDR1 is SNHLY and CDR2 FYNNEI. For the CDR3, the DNA is TGTGCCAGCAGTGAAGCGCTCCGTGGGGCCTACGAGCAGTACTTC. This encodes CASSEALRGAYEQYF.

In regard to this clonotype: The germline gene is not matched at one end of the junction; a read error may be the cause. The rearrangement uses TRBV7-9 and TRBJ1-6, with TRBD1 matching 9 bases. Germline loops: CDR1 SEHNR, CDR2 FQNEAQ (reference sequence). The CDR3 sequence is 16 residues long. The CDR3 DNA reads TGTGCCAGCAGTCCTGACAGGGGGATTATCAATTCACCTCTCCACTTT. Protein: CASSPDRGIINSPLHF.

J is TRBJ2-7 and V is TRBV7-9, with 7 bases that match TRBD2. The CDR3 spans 15 residues. Trimming took 5 bases from V and 5 from J; bases not matched to a gene: 12. Germline values: CDR1 SEHNR, CDR2 FQNEAQ (reference sequence). CDR3 region: CASSPGTTWTHEQYF. CDR3 DNA sequence: TGTGCCAGCAGCCCCGGGACTACCTGGACTCACGAGCAGTACTTC.

This clonotype was recorded many times. The CDR3 protein is CASSGENAGANSPLHF. The CDR3 bases are TGTGCCAGCAGCGGTGAGAACGCCGGGGCTAATTCACCCCTCCACTTT. The chain combines TRBV9 with TRBJ1-6, with D perhaps matching TRBD1 (5 bases). Trimming removed 3 bases from V and 6 bases from J, with 16 bases in between. The CDR3 loop spans 16 amino acids. Germline V CDR1 and CDR2: SGDLS, YYNGEE.

The table lists this clonotype with a count of one. The CDR3 here is CASRSDRGLNGYTF. CDR3 sequence (DNA): TGTGCCAGTAGATCTGACAGGGGGCTGAATGGCTACACCTTC. The V and J genes are TRBV19 and TRBJ1-2; TRBD1 matches at 10 bases. Trimming at V came to 6 bases and at J to 6 bases, leaving 7 bases not matched to a gene. The CDR3 contains 14 residues. Germline V gene lookup returns CDR1 LNHDA and CDR2 SQIVND (reference sequence).

There are many counts of this clonotype. This chain uses TRBV7-9 with TRBJ2-7; either TRBD1 or TRBD2 may supply D (6 bases each). There are 16 residues in the CDR3. Trimming removed 5 bases at V and 2 bases at J, with 19 bases between. Germline V gene sequence: CDR1 SEHNR, CDR2 FQNEAQ (reference sequence). The CDR3 loop is CASSSQGSGGAYEQYF. In nucleotides, the CDR3 is TGTGCCAGCAGCAGTCAGGGGTCTGGCGGGGCCTACGAGCAGTACTTC.

V and J are TRBV10-3 and TRBJ1-4, with TRBD1 identical over 7 bases. This CDR3 has 18 residues. Germline-derived CDR1 and CDR2 are ENHRY and SYGVKD. J gave up 5 bases and V 7 bases, and 19 bases lay outside the gene matches. The chain's CDR3 is CAITRQGGSTTSNEKLFF. The DNA of the CDR3 is TGTGCCATCACCAGACAGGGCGGATCAACAACCTCAAATGAAAAACTGTTTTTT.

The chain employs TRBV5-5 and TRBJ1-5; no reliable D call. The germline V gene has CDR1 SGHKS and CDR2 YYEKEE (reference sequence). The V gene lost 6 bases and the J gene lost 11 bases, with 21 bases spanning the gap. The CDR3 is 14 residues long. The CDR3 sequence is CASTDAQAQETQHF. CDR3 sequence (DNA): TGTGCCAGCACCGACGCGCAGGCACAAGAGACCCAGCATTTT.

This chain uses TRBV19 with TRBJ2-6; possibly TRBD2 for D (5 bases). Per the germline V gene, CDR1 is LNHDA and CDR2 is SQIVND (reference sequence). The CDR3 contains 16 residues. V was clipped by 4 bases and J by 4 bases, with 14 bases between them. Written as DNA, the CDR3 is TGTGCCAGTAGTACCCACCGGGGTCAGGGGGCCAACGTCCTGACTTTC. Protein product: CASSTHRGQGANVLTF.

A remark on this clonotype: This sequence may be a read error, since a much larger clone differs from it by one base. The chain is built from TRBV5-8 and TRBJ2-7, with TRBD2 matching over 8 bases. This CDR3 has 15 amino acids. Germline loops: CDR1 SGHTS, CDR2 YDEGEE. The CDR3 region has the DNA TGTGCCAGCGGCTTGGGCGGGAGGACTACCTACGAGCAGTACTTC. It codes for CASGLGGRTTYEQYF.

This clonotype was picked up many times. The chain uses TRBV12-3 or TRBV12-4 and TRBJ2-7; the D gene is possibly TRBD1 (5 bases). V shed 6 bases and J shed 6 bases, with 12 bases lying between them. CDR3 size: 12 residues. CDR3 loop: CASRPTTGEQYF. CDR3 bases: TGTGCCAGCAGACCCACTACAGGCGAGCAGTACTTC.

The chain carries TRBV7-6 and TRBJ1-4; D is ambiguous. Germline loops: CDR1 SGHVS, CDR2 FNYEAQ. The CDR3 extends over 13 amino acids. V lost 1 base, J lost 12 bases, and 12 bases lay in between. This chain's CDR3 is CASSLVSGAELFF. CDR3 in DNA: TGTGCCAGCAGCTTAGTGTCGGGAGCGGAACTGTTTTTT.

This clonotype was counted ten times or more. The rearrangement links TRBV4-2 to TRBJ2-7; D not resolved. This CDR3 region has 16 residues. The V gene lost 0 bases and the J gene lost 2 bases, with 14 bases spanning the gap. Germline V gene lookup returns CDR1 LGHNA and CDR2 YNFKEQ. CDR3 DNA: TGTGCCAGCAGCCAAGAAGTAAGACCTCAAACCTACGAGCAGTACTTC. It codes for CASSQEVRPQTYEQYF.

The chain uses TRBV6-1 and TRBJ2-5, with TRBD2 identical over 8 bases. Germline V CDR1 and CDR2: MNHNS, SASEGT. The CDR3 loop spans 13 amino acids. V gave up 8 bases and J gave up 4 bases; unmatched junction bases: 6. The CDR3 region has the DNA TGTGCCAGCGCCCGGGAGGGCCCAGAGACCCAGTACTTC. Translated, it gives CASAREGPETQYF.

The chain uses TRBV27 and TRBJ2-7, with D perhaps given as TRBD1 or TRBD2 (5 bases each). V was trimmed by 2 bases and J by 2 bases, leaving 10 bases between them. The CDR3 is 14 amino acids. Germline V gene lookup returns CDR1 MNHEY and CDR2 SMNVEV (reference sequence). The CDR3 region is CASSLAEGPYEQYF. CDR3 coding DNA: TGTGCCAGCAGTTTAGCCGAGGGGCCCTACGAGCAGTACTTC.

Many counts were recorded for this clonotype. V gene TRBV7-3 combines with J gene TRBJ2-2; 11 nucleotides align to TRBD2. This CDR3 contains 16 residues. Germline-derived CDR1 and CDR2 are SGHTA and FQGTGA. The V and J ends lost 5 bases and 4 bases, in that order; junction bases with no gene match: 6. The CDR3, as DNA: TGTGCCAGCAGCATACTAGCGGGAGACGGCACCGGGGAGCTGTTTTTT. Protein: CASSILAGDGTGELFF.

The chain is built from TRBV12-5 and TRBJ1-1; 7 nucleotides agree with TRBD1. The CDR3 consists of 14 residues. With 6 bases clipped from V and 0 bases from J, the junction kept 4 bases outside the gene matches. CDR1 and CDR2 from the germline V gene are LGHNT and FRNRAP. In DNA form, the CDR3 reads TGTGCTAGTGGCCAGGGGGGGTTGAACACTGAAGCTTTCTTT. It encodes CASGQGGLNTEAFF.

This clonotype has just a few counts. This chain joins TRBV10-3 and TRBJ2-3; 10 bases align to TRBD2. This CDR3 contains 15 residues. With 11 bases clipped from V and 1 base from J, the junction kept 9 bases outside the gene matches. Germline CDR1 is ENHRY and CDR2 is SYGVKD. Here the CDR3 reads CAASQGLAGTDTQYF. The CDR3 DNA is TGTGCCGCTAGCCAAGGACTAGCGGGCACAGATACGCAGTATTTT.

The chain uses TRBV18 and TRBJ1-1; D is uncertain. Germline V gene sequence: CDR1 KGHSH, CDR2 LQKENI. This CDR3 has 15 residues. V lost 2 bases and J 0 bases, leaving 10 bases between the germline ends. CDR3 region: CASSPEGRVNTEAFF. CDR3 coding DNA: TGTGCCAGCTCACCAGAGGGAAGAGTGAACACTGAAGCTTTCTTT.

The sample holds many counts of this clonotype. The chain couples TRBV15 to TRBJ1-6; D possibly corresponds to TRBD1 (6 bases). The CDR3 consists of 14 residues. The ends were cut back, 5 bases at V and 7 bases at J, with 12 bases in the middle. CDR1 is LNHNV and CDR2 is YYDKDF in the germline V gene (reference sequence). Written as DNA, the CDR3 is TGTGCCACCAGCTCGAAGGGGGGGAATTCACCCCTCCACTTT. This encodes CATSSKGGNSPLHF.

The rearrangement joins TRBV10-3 to TRBJ2-5; 9 positions agree with TRBD2. There are 14 residues in the CDR3. Germline values: CDR1 ENHRY, CDR2 SYGVKD. The V gene end was trimmed by 6 bases and the J gene end by 3 bases; junction bases not matched to a gene: 5. The CDR3 DNA follows: TGTGCCATCAGAGGGACTAGCTGGGAAGAGACCCAGTACTTC. Its protein product is CAIRGTSWEETQYF.

V usage is TRBV20-1 and J usage is TRBJ2-7; D might be TRBD1 (6 bases). In germline, CDR1 is DFQATT, CDR2 SNEGSKA (reference sequence). V was pared by 8 bases and J by 3 bases, with 14 bases between. The CDR3 covers 12 residues. The CDR3 DNA reads TGCAGTTACTCAGGACAGATCTACGAGCAGTACTTC. Its translation is CSYSGQIYEQYF.

This clonotype was seen repeatedly, ten times or more. V and J are TRBV10-3 and TRBJ1-6; D not certain. The CDR3 is made up of 13 amino acids. V was cut by 6 bases and J by 1 base, with 4 bases left in between. Germline V lookup: CDR1 ENHRY, CDR2 SYGVKD. The CDR3: CAIRGSYNSPLHF. In DNA, the CDR3 is TGTGCCATCAGGGGTTCCTATAATTCACCCCTCCACTTT.

The chain is built from TRBV14 and TRBJ2-5; no clear D gene. V was shortened by 0 bases and J by 5 bases, with 10 bases between the two germline ends. The germline V gene encodes CDR1 SGHDN and CDR2 FVKESK. The CDR3 has 14 residues. CDR3 coding DNA: TGTGCCAGCAGCCAAGATGGTTTTCGGGAGACCCAGTACTTC. It encodes CASSQDGFRETQYF.

This clonotype was found many times. The chain links TRBV12-3 or TRBV12-4 to TRBJ1-6, with D tentatively TRBD1 (5 bases). There are 15 residues in the CDR3. Trimming removed 6 bases at V and 5 bases at J, with 14 bases between. CDR3 region: CASRIRDRDNSPLHF. The CDR3 nucleotides read TGTGCCAGCAGAATCCGGGACCGAGATAATTCACCCCTCCACTTT.

This clonotype was recorded at least ten times. The J gene is TRBJ1-4, the V gene TRBV9; TRBD1 is a possible D gene (5 bases). The germline V and J ends were trimmed by 0 bases and 7 bases, with 13 bases remaining between them. Germline loops: CDR1 SGDLS, CDR2 YYNGEE. The CDR3 length is 15 residues. CDR3 bases: TGTGCCAGCAGCGTAGAAGAGGGGTTTGGTGAAAAACTGTTTTTT. Translating gives CASSVEEGFGEKLFF.

The V and J genes are TRBV10-3 and TRBJ1-2, with D tentatively TRBD1 (6 bases). The CDR3 consists of 13 residues. V was clipped by 4 bases and J by 8 bases, with 14 bases between them. CDR1 and CDR2 (germline): ENHRY, SYGVKD. The CDR3 sequence is CAISGYRAQGYTF. The CDR3 DNA follows: TGTGCCATCAGTGGGTACAGGGCCCAAGGCTACACCTTC.

The chain recombines TRBV7-2 with TRBJ1-1; D is undetermined. CDR1 is SGHTA, CDR2 FQGNSA, per germline. V was trimmed by 0 bases and J by 0 bases, leaving 8 bases between them. This CDR3 spans 15 amino acids. The CDR3 bases are TGTGCCAGCAGCTTAGCAGGACGTCTGAACACTGAAGCTTTCTTT. Its translation is CASSLAGRLNTEAFF.

The chain links TRBV7-2 to TRBJ2-2, with 8 bases lining up with TRBD1. The V gene end was trimmed by 4 bases and the J gene end by 0 bases; junction bases not matched to a gene: 4. The CDR3 sequence is 16 residues long. Germline loops: CDR1 SGHTA, CDR2 FQGNSA. CDR3 region: CASSSRTGTNTGELFF. CDR3 DNA sequence: TGTGCCAGCAGCTCCCGGACAGGGACGAACACCGGGGAGCTGTTTTTT.

This chain links TRBV6-1 with TRBJ2-3; 9 bases are a match to TRBD2. The germline CDR1 and CDR2 sequences are MNHNS and SASEGT. Trimming at V came to 8 bases and at J to 7 bases, leaving 13 bases not matched to a gene. There are 15 residues in the CDR3. CDR3 loop: CASGDRASGKYTQYF. Here the CDR3 DNA reads TGTGCCAGCGGCGATAGGGCTAGCGGGAAGTATACGCAGTATTTT.